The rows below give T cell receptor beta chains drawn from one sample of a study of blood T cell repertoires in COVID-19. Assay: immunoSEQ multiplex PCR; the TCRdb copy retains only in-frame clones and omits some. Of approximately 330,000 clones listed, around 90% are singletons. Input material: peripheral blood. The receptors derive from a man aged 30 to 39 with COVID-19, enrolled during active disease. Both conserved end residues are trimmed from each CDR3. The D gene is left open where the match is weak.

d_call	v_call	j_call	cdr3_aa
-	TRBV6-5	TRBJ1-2	ASTTEYGYT
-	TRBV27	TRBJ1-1	ASNIGGAKGTEAF
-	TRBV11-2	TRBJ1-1	ASSLFGDTEAF
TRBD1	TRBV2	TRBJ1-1	ASSLRTGWSEAF
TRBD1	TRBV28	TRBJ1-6	ASSPGQGAGNNSPLH
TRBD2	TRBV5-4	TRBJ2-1	ASSLELADYNEQF
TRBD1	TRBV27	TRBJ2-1	ASSFSGTGVRYNEQF
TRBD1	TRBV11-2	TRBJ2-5	ASSTRQGEKTQY
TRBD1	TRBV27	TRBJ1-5	ASSLSTGGNQPQH
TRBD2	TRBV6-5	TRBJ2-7	ASTIGGEYEQY
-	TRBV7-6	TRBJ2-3	ASSSLNRVGGTDTQY
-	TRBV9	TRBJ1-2	ASSVGVARGYT
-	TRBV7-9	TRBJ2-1	ASSSRYNEQF
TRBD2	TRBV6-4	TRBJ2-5	ASSDTGGPVKTQY
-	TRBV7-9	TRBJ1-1	ASSPYRGGANTEAF
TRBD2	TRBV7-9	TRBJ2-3	ASSLLAGVGDTQY
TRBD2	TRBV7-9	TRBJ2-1	ASSLGAGGFYNEQF
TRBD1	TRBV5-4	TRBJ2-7	ASRRDRASYEQY
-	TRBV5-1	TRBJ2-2	ASSLVVTGELF
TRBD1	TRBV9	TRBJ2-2	ASSAGTGTGMYTGELF
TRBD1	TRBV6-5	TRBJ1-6	ASRGQGDNSPLH
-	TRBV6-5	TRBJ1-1	ASRRQWDLNTEAF
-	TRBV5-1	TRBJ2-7	ASSPGQGGTYEQY
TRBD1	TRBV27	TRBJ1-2	ASSSQNPGQGGYT
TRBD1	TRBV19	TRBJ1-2	ASSPGQRNYGYT
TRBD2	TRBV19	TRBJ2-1	ASSIGTRSYNEQF